This T cell receptor beta chain came from a study of identical twins. Findings and caveats of the study: Donors were not followed over many years; analysis was cross-sectional. Zero-insertion results could be subject to partial confounding by invariant MAIT and iNKT cells. Twins shared out-of-frame alpha sequences with excess low generation probability.

This clonotype came up many times. Its antigen is unidentified. A template switching step contributed a universal primer site, while unique molecular identifiers were present in the cDNA. TCRdb reprocessed the 5' RACE reads with MiXCR, giving one entry per CDR3 protein. The repertoire holds approximately 500,000 distinct CDR3 sequences, with 13% to 15% as singletons. V lost 3 bases and J lost 2, with 9 bases in between. The CDR3 is 14 residues long. Germline CDR1 reads SGHDN; CDR2 reads FVKESK. These records were also assigned to another study, of yellow fever vaccine responses in identical twins.

This sequence joins TRBV14 and TRBJ2-3; no firm D call. The TCR was taken from a woman between 18 and 29 years old in good health. Sequenced material: CD4+ T cells sorted from blood. CDR3 DNA: TGTGCCAGCAGCCACCTCGGCAACACAGATACGCAGTATTTT. Its translation is CASSHLGNTDTQYF.